This TCR beta chain was identified during a study of beta chain bispecific antibodies for T cell cancers. Study-wide findings and caveats: Normal T cells contributed less of the targeted TRBV signal than the leukemia cells did.

T cells were expanded from blood mononuclear cells for about three days with anti-CD3 OKT3 or CD3/CD28 beads. Culture medium contained IL-2 at 85 to 100 IU/ml and IL-7 at approximately 4.6 ng/ml. Each coculture: around 5 x 10^4 target cells, around 5 x 10^4 normal T cells, bispecific antibody. MiXCR, run by TCRdb on the 5' RACE reads, gives a single entry per CDR3 protein. The sample contains 21,000 or so distinct CDR3 sequences, about 2.7% of which appear only once. This clonotype appeared many times. Its antigen remains unidentified. The source material was healthy donor T cells cultured with leukemia cells. The source is a human donor in good health. Some clones in this sample may be carry-over from other donors' samples.

CDR3 sequence reads: CASSSTRVGDSKLMNTEAFF. The CDR3 DNA follows: TGTGCCAGCAGCTCGACTAGGGTTGGGGACAGTAAACTTATGAACACTGAAGCTTTCTTT. V is TRBV7-9 and J is TRBJ1-1; TRBD1 agrees at 7 bases. CDR3 length equals 20 residues. The junction had 20 bases not matched to a gene; V was cut back by 4 bases and J by 0 bases. CDR1 is SEHNR and CDR2 is FQNEAQ in the germline V gene (reference sequence).